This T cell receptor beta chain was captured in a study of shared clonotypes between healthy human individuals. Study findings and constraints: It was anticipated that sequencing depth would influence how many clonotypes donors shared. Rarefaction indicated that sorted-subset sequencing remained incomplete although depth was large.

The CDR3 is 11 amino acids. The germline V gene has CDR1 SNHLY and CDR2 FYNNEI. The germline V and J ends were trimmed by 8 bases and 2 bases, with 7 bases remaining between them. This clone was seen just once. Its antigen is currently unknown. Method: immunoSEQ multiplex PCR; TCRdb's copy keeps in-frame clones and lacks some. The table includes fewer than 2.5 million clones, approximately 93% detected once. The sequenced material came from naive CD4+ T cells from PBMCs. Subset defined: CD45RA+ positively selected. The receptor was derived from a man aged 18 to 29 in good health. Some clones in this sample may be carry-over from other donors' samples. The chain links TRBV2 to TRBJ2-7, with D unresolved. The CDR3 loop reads CASELAYEQYF. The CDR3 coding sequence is TGTGCCAGCGAGTTAGCCTACGAGCAGTACTTC.